What follows are 13 T cell receptor beta chains derived from one specimen sequenced in a study of blood T cells in healthy people across ages. Then a second PCR, running roughly 6 to 12 cycles, was carried out with a sample-barcoded 5' primer and a J-beta primer mix. TCRdb analysed the 5' RACE reads with MiXCR anew, one entry per CDR3 protein. The sample records about 780,000 distinct CDR3 sequences, around 50% being singletons. The sequencing sample was made of blood. These receptor sequences come from an elderly man in good health.

This clonotype was recorded a few times. The rearrangement uses TRBV6-6 and TRBJ2-5; no firm D call. The CDR3 sequence is 13 residues long. Per germline, CDR1 MNHNY and CDR2 SVGAGI (reference sequence). With 0 bases removed from V and 5 bases from J, the gap between germline ends came to 7 bases. CDR3 sequence (DNA): TGTGCCAGCAGTTACTCGAGTTACGAGACCCAGTACTTC. Translating it yields CASSYSSYETQYF.

The rearrangement joins TRBV29-1 to TRBJ1-2; tentatively, D is TRBD1 (5 bases). V lost 5 bases and J lost 6, with 16 bases in between. Germline V gene lookup returns CDR1 SQVTM and CDR2 ANQGSEA. The CDR3 extends over 13 amino acids. CDR3 loop: CSVPTMVGHGYTF. The CDR3 region has the DNA TGCAGCGTTCCGACTATGGTGGGACATGGCTACACCTTC.

The genes are TRBV28 and TRBJ1-1; 9 bases align to TRBD1. CDR3 size: 12 residues. CDR1 and CDR2 from the germline V gene are MDHEN and SYDVKM. The V and J ends lost 3 bases and 10 bases, in that order; junction bases with no gene match: 3. The CDR3 DNA is TGTGCCAGCAGTTTCGGACAGGGGAGAGCTTTCTTT. Translated: CASSFGQGRAFF.

This sequence joins TRBV12-3 or TRBV12-4 and TRBJ2-5, with a tentative D call TRBD2 (5 bases). The CDR3 contains 16 residues. V was pared by 6 bases and J by 2 bases, with 19 bases between. The CDR3 spells CASSTSAEGFQETQYF. Written as DNA, the CDR3 is TGTGCCAGCAGCACATCCGCCGAGGGTTTTCAAGAGACCCAGTACTTC.

The chain is built from TRBV12-3 or TRBV12-4 and TRBJ1-2, with a tentative D call TRBD1 (5 bases). The V end lost 2 bases, the J end lost 8 bases, and 15 bases lay between the germline ends. The length of the CDR3 is 14 residues. The DNA for the CDR3 is TGTGCCAGCAGTTTAAACAGGCCTCTGAGGGGCTACACCTTC. This encodes CASSLNRPLRGYTF.

Of note for this clonotype: One junction end does not reproduce the germline sequence, and a read error may be involved. The V gene is TRBV9, the J gene TRBJ2-1, with 9 nucleotides matching TRBD2. The length of the CDR3 is 16 residues. Germline values: CDR1 SGDLS, CDR2 YYNGEE. The CDR3 nucleotides are TGTGCCAGCGGAAGCCCGGCGGGAGGGGCTTACAATAAGCAGTTCTTC. It encodes CASGSPAGGAYNKQFF. Based on the CDR3 plus reference TRBV9 and TRBJ2-1, the full variable domain is DSGVTQTPKHLITATGQRVTLRCSPRSGDLSVYWYQQSLDQGLQFLIQYYNGEERAKGNILERFSAQQFPDLHSELNLSSLELGDSALYFCASGSPAGGAYNKQFFGPGTRLTVL.

Only a few counts were recorded for this clonotype. The chain couples TRBV7-2 to TRBJ2-4, with 11 bases that match TRBD2. In germline, CDR1 is SGHTA, CDR2 FQGNSA. CDR3 size: 19 residues. The junction had 19 bases not matched to a gene; V was cut back by 1 base and J by 11 bases. The CDR3 here is CASSLGSGLAGGQNRFQYF. The CDR3 DNA is TGTGCCAGCAGCTTAGGTTCGGGGCTAGCGGGAGGCCAAAATCGCTTTCAGTACTTC.

This clonotype was detected once. The CDR3 loop is CAWSANRDSNEKLFF. The DNA of the CDR3 is TGTGCCTGGAGCGCCAACCGGGACAGTAATGAAAAACTGTTTTTT. This chain connects TRBV30 to TRBJ1-4; TRBD1 matches 7 bases. This CDR3 contains 15 residues. Germline values: CDR1 GTSNPN, CDR2 SVGIG (reference sequence). Trimming at V came to 3 bases and at J to 4 bases, leaving 8 bases not matched to a gene.

V usage is TRBV20-1 and J usage is TRBJ2-1, with D possibly matching TRBD2 (6 bases). TRBJ2-7 matches the DNA end more closely, so the J call is doubtful. CDR3 length: 16 amino acids. Germline CDR1 is DFQATT and CDR2 is SNEGSKA (reference sequence). CDR3 region: CSARLVAASSYNEQYF. CDR3 nucleotide sequence: TGCAGTGCCCGCCTTGTAGCGGCGAGCTCCTACAATGAGCAGTACTTC.

This clonotype was detected only a few times. The chain employs TRBV10-2 and TRBJ2-1, with 8 positions matching TRBD2. The CDR3 loop spans 13 amino acids. Germline CDR1 WSHSY, CDR2 SAAADI. The V segment lost 10 bases and the J segment 8 bases; nucleotides outside the gene matches: 10. In DNA form, the CDR3 reads TGCGCCACCTCTCACGGGAGGGAGTATGAGCAGTTCTTC. Amino acid sequence: CATSHGREYEQFF.

This clonotype was detected a few times. The rearrangement links TRBV29-1 to TRBJ2-5; 7 nucleotides agree with TRBD2. The CDR3 runs 14 residues. The junction had 9 bases not matched to a gene; V was cut back by 3 bases and J by 5 bases. Germline CDR1 and CDR2: SQVTM and ANQGSEA. The CDR3 DNA is TGCAGCGTTGACCGTACTAGCGCTGGGGAGACCCAGTACTTC. Its protein is CSVDRTSAGETQYF. Variable domain in full (rest from reference TRBV29-1 and TRBJ2-5): SAVISQKPSRDICQRGTSLTIQCQVDSQVTMMFWYRQQPGQSLTLIATANQGSEATYESGFVIDKFPISRPNLTFSTLTVSNMSPEDSSIYLCSVDRTSAGETQYFGPGTRLLVL.

This clonotype was recorded only once. This rearrangement joins TRBV7-8 to TRBJ2-5; perhaps TRBD2 as D (6 bases). The CDR3 has 17 residues. V lost 0 bases, J lost 0 bases, and 14 bases lay in between. The germline V gene encodes CDR1 SGHVS and CDR2 FQNEAQ. The CDR3 sequence is CASSLAILARYQETQYF. The CDR3 bases are TGTGCCAGCAGCTTAGCGATCCTAGCGAGGTACCAAGAGACCCAGTACTTC.

For this clonotype: A single base separates this from a much larger clone, so it may be a read error. V and J are TRBV12-3 or TRBV12-4 and TRBJ2-4, with D maybe TRBD2 (6 bases). The assigned J gene may be wrong: the sequence end matches TRBJ2-7 better. The length of the CDR3 is 13 residues. In DNA, the CDR3 is TGTGCCAGCAGTGCCGCGGGGTTCGACGAGCAGTACTTC. It codes for CASSAAGFDEQYF.